The present entry profiles one TCR beta chain with its context. A read error may produce the germline difference seen at one junction end. This entry belongs to a study of tumor and adjacent non-tumor tissue in lung cancer. Three rounds of nested PCR, following a modified ARM-PCR protocol, produced the TCRbeta library. A single record per CDR3 protein comes from TCRdb applying MiXCR to the multiplex PCR reads. Of more than 120,000 distinct CDR3 sequences listed, roughly 70% are singletons. Germline CDR1 and CDR2: SQVTM and ANQGSEA. The CDR3 is 12 amino acids. No cell sorting was done before RNA was extracted from the tissue.

This receptor was obtained from a man aged 55 to 69 with small cell lung cancer. This rearrangement joins TRBV29-1 to TRBJ2-1; D remains ambiguous. Sequenced sample: lung tumor tissue. The CDR3 sequence is CCVEDVGDEQFF. The CDR3 DNA reads TGCTGCGTTGAAGACGTGGGTGACGAGCAGTTCTTC.